This T cell receptor (beta chain) was sequenced during a study of cytomegalovirus exposure and HLA in healthy donors. Trimming removed 4 bases from V and 5 bases from J; junction bases left unmatched: 6. CDR3 size: 14 residues. Per germline, CDR1 SGHRS and CDR2 YFSETQ. This clone was picked up a small number of times. What it binds is not known. Researchers ran the PCR with 60 Vbeta and 13 Jbeta primers. TCRdb keeps only in-frame clones here, not all; method: immunoSEQ multiplex PCR. The sample consists of some 55,000 clones, about 80% of them appearing once. Study-level findings and limits: The study dropped some indistinguishable V segments, TRBV6-2 and TRBV6-3 among them. The study labeled 180 or so TCR beta chains cytomegalovirus-associated.

Specimen: PBMCs. The TCR sequence derives from a middle-aged man in good health and CMV-seronegative. This rearrangement joins TRBV5-1 to TRBJ1-1; 9 bases are a match to TRBD1. CDR3 nucleotide sequence: TGCGCCAGCAGCACAGGACAGGGGAGGACTGAAGCTTTCTTT. This translates into CASSTGQGRTEAFF.